These 26 T cell receptor beta chains were sequenced from one sample in a study of regulatory T cells in long-lasting Graves disease. Arm-PCR with iRepertoire HTBI primers amplified the CDR3 regions for these TCR beta libraries. TCRdb re-called the multiplex PCR reads with MiXCR, one entry per CDR3 protein. The sample has 250,000 to 400,000 distinct CDR3 sequences, 15% to 20% seen once. Stated time point: newly diagnosed GD, antithyroid drugs for less than 3 months. TCR sequences were obtained from RNA taken from PBMCs. This specimen consisted of peripheral blood mononuclear cells (PBMCs), obtained at new diagnosis, from a patient treated with antithyroid drugs. The receptors originated from a female donor with Graves disease.

At least ten counts were recorded for this clonotype. The chain is built from TRBV5-1 and TRBJ1-2; D is unresolved. Germline V gene sequence: CDR1 SGHRS, CDR2 YFSETQ. The CDR3 is made up of 13 amino acids. Trimming removed 0 bases at V and 4 bases at J, with 7 bases between. This chain's CDR3 is CASSLEKSYGYTF. Here the CDR3 DNA reads TGCGCCAGCAGCTTGGAAAAGTCCTATGGCTACACCTTC. Supplemented by reference TRBV5-1 and TRBJ1-2, the full variable domain reads KAGVTQTPRYLIKTRGQQVTLSCSPISGHRSVSWYQQTPGQGLQFLFEYFSETQRNKGNFPGRFSGRQFSNSRSEMNVSTLELGDSALYLCASSLEKSYGYTFGSGTRLTVV.

The rearrangement joins TRBV6-2 or TRBV6-3 to TRBJ2-1, with a weak D call TRBD1 (5 bases). Germline CDR1 reads MNHEY; CDR2 reads SVGEGT. Trimming removed 3 bases from V and 9 bases from J, with 12 bases in between. The CDR3 sequence is 13 residues long. CDR3 sequence: CASSYYDSAEQFF. The DNA for the CDR3 is TGTGCCAGCAGTTATTACGACAGTGCTGAGCAGTTCTTC.

This clonotype was found many times. The chain combines TRBV5-1 with TRBJ2-3; 12 nucleotides align to TRBD2. This CDR3 is 17 amino acids long. V lost 0 bases and J lost 2; bases outside the gene matches: 4. Germline values: CDR1 SGHRS, CDR2 YFSETQ. The CDR3: CASSLARTSGDTDTQYF. CDR3 in DNA: TGCGCCAGCAGCTTGGCCAGGACTAGCGGGGACACAGATACGCAGTATTTT.

In this sample, this clonotype turned up many times. V and J are TRBV10-2 and TRBJ2-1; 10 bases agree with TRBD2. CDR1 is WSHSY, CDR2 SAAADI, per germline. V shed 1 base, J shed 7 bases, and the junction held 4 bases outside the gene matches. The CDR3 is 15 residues long. In DNA, the CDR3 is TGCGCCAGCAGTGAGTTTTTAGCGGGAGGTAATGAGCAGTTCTTC. It encodes CASSEFLAGGNEQFF.

This clonotype appeared many times. The chain uses TRBV6-5 and TRBJ2-5; weak D call: TRBD2 (5 bases). CDR1 and CDR2 (germline): MNHEY, SVGAGI. V was shortened by 2 bases and J by 3 bases, with 16 bases between the two germline ends. This CDR3 spans 16 amino acids. CDR3 protein: CASSYPYSTSKETQYF. In DNA form, the CDR3 reads TGTGCCAGCAGTTACCCCTACAGTACTAGTAAAGAGACCCAGTACTTC.

Ten or more counts support this clonotype. The chain is built from TRBV12-5 and TRBJ1-1; 8 nucleotides line up with TRBD1. After removal of 2 bases from V and 4 bases from J, the junction contained 3 bases not matched to a gene. CDR3 length: 14 residues. Per germline, CDR1 LGHNT and CDR2 FRNRAP. The chain's CDR3 is CASGLSGGGTEAFF. CDR3 coding DNA: TGTGCTAGTGGTTTGTCAGGGGGCGGCACTGAAGCTTTCTTT.

This clonotype was counted many times. V and J are TRBV7-2 and TRBJ2-1, with D possibly being TRBD2 (6 bases). The length of the CDR3 is 12 residues. Germline V lookup: CDR1 SGHTA, CDR2 FQGNSA. The V end lost 4 bases, the J end lost 9 bases, and 10 bases lay between the germline ends. The CDR3 DNA sequence: TGTGCCAGCAGCTCCTACGGGGGTGAGCAGTTCTTC. Its protein product is CASSSYGGEQFF.

This clonotype occurred many times. The rearrangement uses TRBV4-1 and TRBJ2-3, with 9 bases identical to TRBD1. Germline loops: CDR1 MGHRA, CDR2 YSYEKL. This CDR3 comprises 17 residues. J was trimmed by 4 bases and V by 4 bases; bases with no gene match: 12. CDR3 sequence reads: CASSPGQGPGQADTQYF. CDR3 sequence (DNA): TGCGCCAGCAGCCCTGGACAGGGGCCGGGGCAGGCAGATACGCAGTATTTT.

In its sample, this clonotype was seen a few times. CDR3 nucleotides: TGCAGCGGCTGGACCTCTAGCACAGATACGCAGTATTTT. Encoded protein: CSGWTSSTDTQYF. The J gene is TRBJ2-3, the V gene TRBV29-1; D is ambiguous. Trimming stripped 7 bases from V and 0 bases from J, with 11 bases between. The CDR3 spans 13 residues. Germline V gene data show CDR1 as SQVTM and CDR2 as ANQGSEA.

In this sample, this clonotype turned up a few times. V usage is TRBV5-6 and J usage is TRBJ2-7, with TRBD1 matching 7 bases. The CDR3 sequence is 15 residues long. The germline CDR1 and CDR2 sequences are SGHDT and YYEEEE. V gave up 4 bases and J gave up 3 bases; unmatched junction bases: 10. CDR3 bases: TGTGCCAGCAGCCCAAGACAGGGTCTGCGCTACGAGCAGTACTTC. Translating gives CASSPRQGLRYEQYF.

In regard to this clonotype: A much larger clone sits a single nucleotide away, making a read error possible. The gene calls are TRBV27 and TRBJ2-1; D not resolved. CDR3 length: 16 residues. From germline, CDR1 is MNHEY and CDR2 SMNVEV (reference sequence). Trimming removed 5 bases from V and 0 bases from J, with 14 bases in between. DNA for the CDR3: TGTGCCAGCAGTGACCGCAGGTCTAGCTCCTACAATGAGCAGTTCTTC. It is translated as CASSDRRSSSYNEQFF.

Many counts were recorded for this clonotype. The rearrangement links TRBV5-1 to TRBJ2-7; 13 positions agree with TRBD2. This CDR3 spans 17 amino acids. The J segment lost 3 bases and the V segment lost 4 bases, leaving 10 bases of the junction unmatched. Germline CDR1 reads SGHRS; CDR2 reads YFSETQ. CDR3 coding DNA: TGCGCCAGCAGCGAGGAAGGACTAGCGGGAGTCGGCTACGAGCAGTACTTC. Residues: CASSEEGLAGVGYEQYF.

J is TRBJ2-2 and V is TRBV20-1; D uncertain. Germline V lookup: CDR1 DFQATT, CDR2 SNEGSKA (reference sequence). V dropped 6 bases and J dropped 7 bases, with 15 bases sitting between them. There are 13 residues in the CDR3. The CDR3 spells CSAKWALGGELFF. CDR3 DNA sequence: TGCAGTGCCAAATGGGCCCTCGGCGGGGAGCTGTTTTTT.

Remarks on this clonotype: A much larger clone sits a single nucleotide away, making a read error possible. The chain employs TRBV6-2 or TRBV6-3 and TRBJ1-2; weak D call: TRBD1 (5 bases). Trimming took off 8 bases at V and 8 bases at J, with 24 bases between the two ends. CDR3 length: 15 amino acids. Germline V gene lookup returns CDR1 MNHEY and CDR2 SVGEGT. The CDR3 DNA reads as TGTGCCAGCGGGGGAGGGTTTCTCCGGTTTCGGGGCTACACCTTC. Protein: CASGGGFLRFRGYTF.

For this clonotype: This may arise from a read error, as a much more abundant clone is one base away. CDR3 in amino acids: CATTLGAANEQFF. As DNA, the CDR3 is TGTGCCACCACTCTGGGGGCCGCCAATGAGCAGTTCTTC. The genes are TRBV2 and TRBJ2-1; possible D gene TRBD1, 6 bases. The CDR3 has 13 amino acids. The V and J ends lost 10 bases and 6 bases respectively, with 16 bases between them. The germline V gene encodes CDR1 SNHLY and CDR2 FYNNEI.

The chain has TRBV20-1 and TRBJ2-7; D is perhaps TRBD1 (6 bases). V gave up 0 bases and J gave up 7 bases, with 16 bases separating them. Germline CDR1 is DFQATT and CDR2 is SNEGSKA (reference sequence). The CDR3 runs to 14 residues. CDR3 amino acids: CSARDSYRDGEQYF. DNA of the CDR3: TGCAGTGCTAGAGATTCTTACAGGGATGGGGAGCAGTACTTC.

Ten or more counts support this clonotype. The gene calls are TRBV12-3 or TRBV12-4 and TRBJ2-3; D not resolved. With 2 bases removed from V and 6 bases from J, the gap between germline ends came to 18 bases. The CDR3 has 16 residues. The CDR3 sequence: CASSLPGLKVRDTQYF. For the CDR3, the DNA is TGTGCCAGCAGTTTACCTGGGTTGAAGGTGCGGGATACGCAGTATTTT.

This clonotype was observed a handful of times. The chain's CDR3 is CASSVGRGPQPQHF. The CDR3 DNA follows: TGTGCCAGCAGCGTAGGGCGGGGGCCTCAGCCCCAGCATTTT. The J gene is TRBJ1-5, the V gene TRBV9, with a possible D match to TRBD1 (6 bases). Trimming removed 0 bases from V and 6 bases from J, with 10 bases in between. The CDR3 totals 14 residues. Germline values: CDR1 SGDLS, CDR2 YYNGEE. Full variable domain (rest looked up from reference TRBV9 and TRBJ1-5): DSGVTQTPKHLITATGQRVTLRCSPRSGDLSVYWYQQSLDQGLQFLIQYYNGEERAKGNILERFSAQQFPDLHSELNLSSLELGDSALYFCASSVGRGPQPQHFGDGTRLSIL.

This clonotype was recorded at least ten times. V is TRBV29-1 and J is TRBJ2-7; 7 nucleotides align to TRBD1. Germline CDR1 reads SQVTM; CDR2 reads ANQGSEA. This CDR3 spans 14 amino acids. J lost 7 bases, V lost 2 bases, and 11 bases had no gene match. The CDR3 DNA sequence: TGCAGCGTTGAATCGTCCGACCCAGGGGGTGAGCAGTACTTC. This encodes CSVESSDPGGEQYF.

Many counts were recorded for this clonotype. The gene calls are TRBV6-4 and TRBJ1-4; D not certain. V shed 11 bases and J shed 0 bases, with 10 bases lying between them. Germline CDR1 and CDR2: MRHNA and SNTAGT. The CDR3 is 13 residues long. The CDR3 sequence is CACWPPTNEKLFF. In DNA, the CDR3 is TGTGCCTGTTGGCCTCCAACTAATGAAAAACTGTTTTTT.

This clonotype has ten or more counts. V gene TRBV7-2 combines with J gene TRBJ2-7; possible D gene TRBD2, 5 bases. The CDR3 has 11 amino acids. Per germline, CDR1 SGHTA and CDR2 FQGNSA. Trimming cost V 6 bases and J 7 bases, with 10 bases left between them. The DNA of the CDR3 is TGTGCCAGCAGGCTAGCTAGAGAGCAGTACTTC. Protein: CASRLAREQYF.

A note on this clonotype: A much larger clone lies a single base off, so this may be a read error. This chain uses TRBV28 with TRBJ2-2, with TRBD2 identical over 11 bases. The CDR3 is made up of 16 amino acids. Germline assignment: CDR1 MDHEN and CDR2 SYDVKM. The CDR3 is CAGSLLTSGDTGELFF. DNA of the CDR3: TGTGCCGGCAGTTTACTGACTAGCGGGGACACCGGGGAGCTGTTTTTT.

Ten or more counts support this clonotype. The chain couples TRBV24-1 to TRBJ1-3; D gene ambiguous. There are 14 residues in the CDR3. Germline loops: CDR1 KGHDR, CDR2 SFDVKD. With 7 bases removed from V and 4 bases from J, the gap between germline ends came to 13 bases. The CDR3 sequence is CATRDSRLGNTIYF. For the CDR3, the DNA is TGTGCCACCAGGGACTCCAGGCTCGGAAACACCATATATTTT.

This clonotype was detected a few times. The V and J genes are TRBV3-1 and TRBJ2-3; 9 nucleotides match TRBD1. The CDR3 spans 18 residues. After removal of 3 bases from V and 9 bases from J, the junction contained 19 bases not matched to a gene. The germline gives CDR1 LGHDT, CDR2 YNNKEL (reference sequence). DNA for the CDR3: TGTGCCAGCAGCCAGCGAACACCTGGGACAGGGTGGGTTCCAACGCAGTATTTT. Protein: CASSQRTPGTGWVPTQYF.

This clonotype was detected many times. The V gene is TRBV2, the J gene TRBJ2-3; tentatively, D is TRBD2 (5 bases). Germline V gives CDR1 SNHLY, CDR2 FYNNEI. CDR3 size: 14 residues. The V gene lost 6 bases and the J gene lost 6 bases, with 16 bases spanning the gap. The CDR3 DNA sequence: TGTGCCAGCAGGAGGGTCCCCGCCGGGGATACGCAGTATTTT. This sequence encodes CASRRVPAGDTQYF.

This clonotype occurred many times. The V and J genes are TRBV7-8 and TRBJ2-3; the match to TRBD2 covers 8 bases. J was trimmed by 1 base and V by 4 bases; bases with no gene match: 7. Germline values: CDR1 SGHVS, CDR2 FQNEAQ. This CDR3 has 16 amino acids. The CDR3 DNA reads as TGTGCCAGCAGCTCGCGGGGGGTTGTCGGCACAGATACGCAGTATTTT. Translated: CASSSRGVVGTDTQYF.